This T cell receptor beta chain originates from a study of cytomegalovirus exposure and HLA in healthy donors. Study-level information: Most donors, 70% to 85% of a few hundred genotyped, fell in the Caucasian-associated ancestry cluster.

Per germline, CDR1 SEHNR and CDR2 FQNEAQ (reference sequence). The CDR3 covers 12 residues. As for this clone: The junction does not match germline at one end; this may be a read error.

A multiplex PCR was run with 60 Vbeta primers and 13 Jbeta primers. Clones were sequenced by immunoSEQ multiplex PCR, and TCRdb holds only the in-frame ones, with some missing. The table lists about 190,000 clones, about 85% of them singletons. V is TRBV7-9 and J is TRBJ1-5; D uncertain. Sequencing was carried out using PBMCs. The sequence was obtained from a man over 45 in good health and CMV-seronegative. CDR3 sequence reads: CSSSLDERPQHF. DNA of the CDR3: TGTTCCAGCAGCTTAGATGAGCGGCCCCAGCATTTT. Using reference TRBV7-9 and TRBJ1-5 for the parts outside the CDR3, the full variable domain is DTGVSQNPRHKITKRGQNVTFRCDPISEHNRLYWYRQTLGQGPEFLTYFQNEAQLEKSRLLSDRFSAERPKGSFSTLEIQRTEQGDSAMYLCSSSLDERPQHFGDGTRLSIL.